The 18 T cell receptor beta chains below come from one sample, sequenced in a study of T and B cells in COVID-19 patients. TRB was amplified from about 250-500 ng of blood genomic DNA. Multiplex PCR with BIOMED2 TRB-A/B primer pools amplified TRB rearrangements. TCRdb re-derived calls from the multiplex PCR reads in MiXCR, one entry per CDR3 protein. The sample records approximately 9,100 distinct CDR3 sequences, 28% being singletons. The sequenced sample was blood. Receptors were obtained from a human donor who had recovered from COVID-19.

The count of this clonotype is one. The V and J genes are TRBV6-1 and TRBJ2-7; 7 bases are shared with TRBD2. Germline V lookup: CDR1 MNHNS, CDR2 SASEGT. There are 11 residues in the CDR3. Trimming cost V 9 bases and J 4 bases; bases outside gene matches: 3. This chain's CDR3 is CASGRGYEQYV. The DNA for the CDR3 is TGTGCCAGTGGGCGGGGGTACGAGCAGTACGTC.

Judged by abundance, this clonotype is medium-sized. V usage is TRBV27 and J usage is TRBJ2-3, with D possibly being TRBD1 (5 bases). Trimming removed 3 bases at V and 0 bases at J, with 10 bases between. CDR3 size: 15 residues. Per the germline V gene, CDR1 is MNHEY and CDR2 is SMNVEV (reference sequence). CDR3: CASSFTDTSTDTQYF. The DNA for the CDR3 is TGTGCCAGCAGTTTTACGGACACTAGCACAGATACGCAGTATTTT.

The V and J genes are TRBV5-7 and TRBJ2-1; D could derive from TRBD1 or TRBD2 (5 bases each). TRBV5-7 is an open reading frame, and its role is uncertain. The CDR3 has 15 residues. V was trimmed by 4 bases and J by 9 bases, leaving 20 bases between them. In DNA, the CDR3 is TGTGCCAGCAGCCCCCCGGGGCACAGGAGTACTGAGCAGTTCTTC. Its protein product is CASSPPGHRSTEQFF.

V usage is TRBV20-1 and J usage is TRBJ2-5, with D tentatively TRBD2 (5 bases). The CDR3 sequence is 13 residues long. The germline V and J ends were trimmed by 4 bases and 5 bases, with 14 bases remaining between them. Germline lookup yields CDR1 DFQATT and CDR2 SNEGSKA (reference sequence). DNA of the CDR3: TGCAGTGCTACCCCGCTAGCTAGGGAGACCCAGTACTTC. It yields the protein CSATPLARETQYF.

This chain uses TRBV6-9 with TRBJ2-1; TRBD1 matches at 10 bases. Matching the DNA end better, TRBJ2-7 makes the J call doubtful. In germline, CDR1 is MNHGY, CDR2 SVAAGI. The length of the CDR3 is 16 residues. The CDR3 DNA is TGTGCCAGCAGTTACTCGCGGGGACAGGGGAAGGACGAGCAGTACTTC. This codes for CASSYSRGQGKDEQYF.

The chain links TRBV9 to TRBJ1-2; tentatively, D is TRBD1 (5 bases). The CDR3 sequence is 13 residues long. Trimming stripped 3 bases from V and 4 bases from J, with 10 bases between. The germline gives CDR1 SGDLS, CDR2 YYNGEE. The CDR3 sequence is CASSAGEAYGYTF. In DNA form, the CDR3 reads TGTGCCAGCAGCGCGGGGGAGGCCTATGGCTACACCTTC.

The chain couples TRBV7-3 to TRBJ2-3; the match to TRBD1 covers 7 bases. After removal of 5 bases from V and 1 base from J, the junction contained 6 bases not matched to a gene. The length of the CDR3 is 15 residues. Germline V gene lookup returns CDR1 SGHTA and CDR2 FQGTGA. The CDR3 DNA follows: TGTGCCAGCAGCCCCGACAGGGTACGCACAGATACGCAGTATTTT. Translating it yields CASSPDRVRTDTQYF.

Within the sample, this clonotype is medium-sized (0.01 to 0.1%). CDR3 coding DNA: TGTGCCAGCAGTCGAGGGACAGTTGGGGAAAAACTGTTTTTT. Its protein is CASSRGTVGEKLFF. This chain joins TRBV27 and TRBJ1-4, with 7 bases that match TRBD1. J lost 8 bases, V lost 5 bases, and 8 bases had no gene match. The CDR3 consists of 14 residues. Germline CDR1 reads MNHEY; CDR2 reads SMNVEV (reference sequence). Full variable domain (rest looked up from reference TRBV27 and TRBJ1-4): EAQVTQNPRYLITVTGKKLTVTCSQNMNHEYMSWYRQDPGLGLRQIYYSMNVEVTDKGDVPEGYKVSRKEKRNFPLILESPSPNQTSLYFCASSRGTVGEKLFFGSGTQLSVL.

CDR3 DNA: TGTGCCAGCAGGCGACTAGCGGGGGATTACAATGAGCAGTTCTTC. Encoded protein: CASRRLAGDYNEQFF. V usage is TRBV6-2 or TRBV6-3 and J usage is TRBJ2-1; 12 nucleotides line up with TRBD2. V trimming: 6 bases; J trimming: 4 bases; junction bases outside the gene matches: 4. The CDR3 spans 15 residues. Germline CDR1 is MNHEY and CDR2 is SVGEGT.

In its sample, this clonotype ranks as medium-sized. This chain joins TRBV29-1 and TRBJ1-2; D perhaps matches TRBD1 (5 bases). Germline V lookup: CDR1 SQVTM, CDR2 ANQGSEA. The CDR3 sequence is 13 residues long. Trimming removed 7 bases at V and 3 bases at J, with 15 bases between. CDR3 nucleotide sequence: TGCAGCGCATCCCGGGACGGCGACTATGGCTACACCTTC. This translates into CSASRDGDYGYTF.

To note about this clonotype: This may be a read error, as it is one base from a much larger clone. The V and J genes are TRBV27 and TRBJ2-7; 7 positions agree with TRBD1. V was clipped by 8 bases and J by 6 bases; unmatched bases: 4. CDR3 length equals 11 residues. Germline V CDR1 and CDR2: MNHEY, SMNVEV (reference sequence). This CDR3 is CASSPGGEQYV. Written as DNA, the CDR3 is TGTGCCAGCTCACCAGGGGGCGAGCAGTACGTC.

This clonotype was detected only a few times. The chain has TRBV6-6 and TRBJ1-1, with 7 bases identical to TRBD1. Trimming removed 2 bases from V and 0 bases from J; junction bases left unmatched: 6. CDR3 length: 16 amino acids. CDR1 and CDR2 (germline): MNHNY, SVGAGI (reference sequence). As DNA, the CDR3 is TGTGCCAGCAGTTACGGGCAGGGGGGAATGAACACTGAAGCTTTCTTT. Protein: CASSYGQGGMNTEAFF.

This clonotype has only a few counts. The J gene is TRBJ1-1, the V gene TRBV6-2 or TRBV6-3; D is undetermined. The CDR3 is 13 amino acids. CDR1 MNHEY and CDR2 SVGEGT come from the germline V gene. V lost 4 bases and J 5 bases, leaving 11 bases between the germline ends. CDR3 loop: CASSLREETEAFF. CDR3 nucleotide sequence: TGTGCCAGCAGTTTAAGGGAGGAGACTGAAGCTTTCTTT.

This clonotype occurred many times. This chain connects TRBV19 to TRBJ1-5; 7 bases map to TRBD1. The germline gives CDR1 LNHDA, CDR2 SQIVND (reference sequence). Trimming removed 0 bases from V and 8 bases from J; junction bases left unmatched: 7. The CDR3 covers 15 residues. The CDR3 sequence is CASSIDGDSRKPQHF. The CDR3 bases are TGTGCCAGTAGTATAGACGGGGACAGTCGAAAGCCCCAGCATTTT.

V gene TRBV7-9 combines with J gene TRBJ2-7, with TRBD1 identical over 9 bases. Germline V CDR1 and CDR2: SEHNR, FQNEAQ (reference sequence). The CDR3 totals 14 residues. The V segment lost 2 bases and the J segment 7 bases; nucleotides outside the gene matches: 6. The CDR3 bases are TGTGCCAGCAGCTTAAAACAGGGGGCAGATGAGCAGTACGTC. This sequence encodes CASSLKQGADEQYV.

In its sample, this clonotype is medium-sized. The V and J genes are TRBV12-3 or TRBV12-4 and TRBJ2-6; D remains unclear. V was clipped by 3 bases and J by 0 bases, with 6 bases between them. This CDR3 spans 15 amino acids. The CDR3 is CASSFGSSGANVLTF. CDR3 sequence (DNA): TGTGCCAGCAGTTTTGGCAGCTCTGGGGCCAACGTCCTGACTTTC.

As concerns this clonotype: This may be a read error: a much more frequent sequence differs by one nucleotide. The gene calls are TRBV5-6 and TRBJ1-1, with D perhaps matching TRBD1 (5 bases). CDR1 SGHDT and CDR2 YYEEEE come from the germline V gene. This CDR3 has 14 residues. Here the CDR3 DNA reads TGTGCCAGCAATCTGGGACCTTCGCCCACTAAAGCTTTCTTT. Its translation is CASNLGPSPTKAFF.

By its share, this clonotype is medium-sized. The V and J genes are TRBV6-5 and TRBJ2-3; D possibly corresponds to TRBD2 (6 bases). CDR1 is MNHEY, CDR2 SVGAGI, per germline. This CDR3 is built from 15 residues. Trimming removed 4 bases from V and 4 bases from J, with 15 bases in between. As DNA, the CDR3 is TGTGCCAGCAGTTCTAGACAGAGGAGGGCAGATACGCAGTATTTT. It translates to CASSSRQRRADTQYF.